The 18 T cell receptor beta chains presented below share a single source sample, sequenced in a study of cytomegalovirus exposure and HLA in healthy donors. 60 Vbeta and 13 Jbeta primers were used in PCR. Assay: immunoSEQ multiplex PCR; the TCRdb copy retains only in-frame clones and omits some. The table records 150,000 to 190,000 clones, roughly 81% of them present only once. The specimen was PBMCs. These receptors originate from a young woman in good health and CMV-seronegative.

This clone was seen ten or more times. This chain connects TRBV16 to TRBJ2-7; tentative D call: TRBD2 (6 bases). Per germline, CDR1 KGHSY and CDR2 FQNENV. This CDR3 contains 14 residues. Trimming cost V 2 bases and J 0 bases, with 8 bases left between them. In nucleotides, the CDR3 is TGTGCCAGCAGCCAAATCGGGGGCTCCTACGAGCAGTACTTC. It is translated as CASSQIGGSYEQYF.

This chain uses TRBV6-4 with TRBJ2-6; 9 bases align to TRBD1. The CDR3 extends over 19 amino acids. V trimming: 2 bases; J trimming: 0 bases; junction bases outside the gene matches: 8. CDR1 and CDR2 from the germline V gene are MRHNA and SNTAGT. The CDR3 DNA sequence: TGTGCCAGCAGTGACGCCGGCGAGACAGGGGGCTCTGGGGCCAACGTCCTGACTTTC. Its protein product is CASSDAGETGGSGANVLTF.

This clone was recorded once. J is TRBJ1-5 and V is TRBV28, with no clear D. The CDR3 has 11 residues. With 3 bases removed from V and 9 bases from J, the gap between germline ends came to 6 bases. The germline V gene encodes CDR1 MDHEN and CDR2 SYDVKM. CDR3 bases: TGTGCCAGCAGTTTTGGGCGGCCCCAGCATTTT. Its translation is CASSFGRPQHF.

The genes are TRBV29-1 and TRBJ2-1, with TRBD2 identical over 15 bases. The CDR3 totals 17 residues. Germline lookup yields CDR1 SQVTM and CDR2 ANQGSEA. V shed 5 bases and J 0 bases; nucleotides not matched to a gene: 5. The CDR3 nucleotides are TGCAGCGTTCGGGGACTAGCGGGGGGAAGCTCCTACAATGAGCAGTTCTTC. It is translated as CSVRGLAGGSSYNEQFF.

The rearrangement joins TRBV30 to TRBJ2-1; the match to TRBD1 covers 9 bases. There are 15 residues in the CDR3. V dropped 1 base and J dropped 4; count of bases not matched to a gene: 5. In germline, CDR1 is GTSNPN, CDR2 SVGIG (reference sequence). The CDR3 nucleotides are TGTGCCTGGAGTGGCGGACAGGGGTCGTACAATGAGCAGTTCTTC. Translated: CAWSGGQGSYNEQFF.

This clone was counted a few times. The chain has TRBV13 and TRBJ2-1, with TRBD1 matching 10 bases. V was clipped by 5 bases and J by 8 bases; unmatched bases: 15. The germline CDR1 and CDR2 sequences are PRHDT and FYEKMQ (reference sequence). The CDR3 length is 17 residues. The CDR3: CASSPSTWDRGTHEQFF. Written as DNA, the CDR3 is TGTGCCAGCAGCCCGAGCACCTGGGACAGGGGAACCCATGAGCAGTTCTTC.

The chain combines TRBV28 with TRBJ1-6, with D possibly matching TRBD1 (5 bases). Trimming left V 1 base short and J 3 bases short, with 22 bases between. The CDR3 loop spans 20 amino acids. CDR1 and CDR2 (germline): MDHEN, SYDVKM. In nucleotides, the CDR3 is TGTGCCAGCAGTTTATTTTGGCGCAGGGCTACCCACTTCTATAATTCACCCCTCCACTTT. Its protein is CASSLFWRRATHFYNSPLHF.

In this sample, this clone turned up once. This sequence joins TRBV18 and TRBJ1-3, with D unclear. The CDR3 extends over 15 amino acids. CDR1 KGHSH and CDR2 LQKENI come from the germline V gene. V shed 3 bases and J shed 7 bases, with 16 bases lying between them. CDR3: CASSPTSGPGNTIYF. CDR3 nucleotides: TGTGCCAGCTCACCTACTTCTGGACCGGGGAACACCATATATTTT.

The gene calls are TRBV11-2 and TRBJ2-3; 12 nucleotides agree with TRBD2. The ends lost 4 bases at V and 11 bases at J; junction bases unmatched: 7. The germline V gene encodes CDR1 SGHAT and CDR2 FQNNGV. This CDR3 is 14 amino acids long. The CDR3 reads CASSSGLAGSGQYF. The CDR3 coding sequence is TGTGCCAGCAGCTCAGGACTAGCGGGGTCGGGGCAGTATTTT.

The chain couples TRBV30 to TRBJ1-2, with D hard to call. Germline V gives CDR1 GTSNPN, CDR2 SVGIG (reference sequence). The CDR3 is made up of 11 amino acids. Trimming stripped 3 bases from V and 8 bases from J, with 10 bases between. The CDR3 DNA sequence: TGTGCCTGGAGGAGGTTTGGGGGCTACACCTTC. This gives the protein CAWRRFGGYTF.

This sequence joins TRBV9 and TRBJ2-1; TRBD2 matches 11 bases. The ends lost 2 bases at V and 8 bases at J; junction bases unmatched: 6. Germline V gene sequence: CDR1 SGDLS, CDR2 YYNGEE. The CDR3 is 15 amino acids. Written as DNA, the CDR3 is TGTGCCAGCAGCGTTACTAGCGGGAGTACGTATGAGCAGTTCTTC. This sequence encodes CASSVTSGSTYEQFF.

This sequence joins TRBV7-8 and TRBJ2-5, with D perhaps TRBD1 (6 bases). The tail of the sequence fits TRBJ2-7 better, so the J call may be wrong. Germline lookup yields CDR1 SGHVS and CDR2 FQNEAQ. The CDR3 has 13 amino acids. The CDR3 is CASAQGRRPEQYF. Here the CDR3 DNA reads TGTGCCAGCGCACAGGGTCGGCGGCCCGAGCAGTACTTC.

The V and J genes are TRBV1 and TRBJ1-6; TRBD1 was called by the table and not checked on the DNA. TRBV1 counts as a pseudogene. The CDR3 sequence is 16 residues long. The CDR3 loop is CTSSQEGQGYNSPLHF. The CDR3 nucleotides read TGCACCAGCAGCCAAGAGGGACAGGGATACAATTCACCCCTCCACTTT.

CDR3 amino acids: CSVVEGLAGGFYEQYF. Written as DNA, the CDR3 is TGCAGCGTTGTCGAGGGACTAGCGGGGGGGTTCTACGAGCAGTACTTC. J is TRBJ2-7 and V is TRBV29-1; TRBD2 matches at 16 bases. This CDR3 contains 16 residues. Germline V gene sequence: CDR1 SQVTM, CDR2 ANQGSEA. J lost 3 bases, V lost 4 bases, and 6 bases had no gene match.

The chain is built from TRBV6-1 and TRBJ2-7; D might be TRBD1 (5 bases). CDR1 is MNHNS, CDR2 SASEGT, per germline. CDR3 length equals 13 residues. The V and J ends lost 7 bases and 5 bases respectively, with 15 bases between them. CDR3 DNA sequence: TGTGCCAGCACCTTGACAGAAAGCAACGAGCAGTACTTC. As protein: CASTLTESNEQYF.

The chain uses TRBV4-3 and TRBJ2-5; D may be TRBD1 (5 bases). The DNA matches TRBJ2-7 better at its end, which makes the J call doubtful. The CDR3 is made up of 16 amino acids. Germline CDR1 and CDR2: LGHNA and YSLEER. The CDR3 coding sequence is TGCGCCAGCAGCCAAGCTCCTAACGCCAGGGATAACGAGCAGTACTTC. This codes for CASSQAPNARDNEQYF.

V usage is TRBV7-9 and J usage is TRBJ2-1; tentative D call: TRBD1 (6 bases). This CDR3 region has 15 residues. The V end lost 1 base, the J end lost 2 bases, and 9 bases lay between the germline ends. Germline-derived CDR1 and CDR2 are SEHNR and FQNEAQ (reference sequence). CDR3 in DNA: TGTGCCAGCAGCTTAGTAACAGGGCCCTACAATGAGCAGTTCTTC. Translated, it gives CASSLVTGPYNEQFF.

The gene calls are TRBV29-1 and TRBJ1-2, with TRBD1 as a possible D gene (6 bases). CDR1 and CDR2 from the germline V gene are SQVTM and ANQGSEA. The V end was cut by 3 bases, the J end by 8 bases, with 16 bases between. This CDR3 region has 13 residues. The CDR3 DNA is TGCAGCGTTGACTCGTACGGGGGGCGAGGCTACACCTTC. It codes for CSVDSYGGRGYTF. The whole variable domain, filled in from reference TRBV29-1 and TRBJ1-2, reads SAVISQKPSRDICQRGTSLTIQCQVDSQVTMMFWYRQQPGQSLTLIATANQGSEATYESGFVIDKFPISRPNLTFSTLTVSNMSPEDSSIYLCSVDSYGGRGYTFGSGTRLTVV.